This T cell receptor beta chain came from a study of blood T cells in healthy people across ages. Peripheral blood from each donor was collected in a volume of approximately 9.5 milliliters. Study results and caveats: It was held that diversity estimates obtained from one million T cells represented underestimates. Whereas aged donors had fewer naive CD4+ cells, long-lived donors had more of them and higher diversity.

Worth noting for this clonotype: Its antigen is undetermined. This sequence may be a read error, since a much larger clone differs from it by one base.

Trimming removed 0 bases at V and 4 bases at J, with 13 bases between. Germline assignment: CDR1 LGHNA and CDR2 YNFKEQ. The length of the CDR3 is 15 residues. A second roughly 6 to 11 cycle PCR used barcoded and J-beta primers. TCRdb fed the 5' RACE reads into MiXCR, producing one record per CDR3 protein. The sample lists approximately 1.5 million distinct CDR3 sequences; roughly 32% were seen once. The receptor was isolated from a woman aged 30 to 39 in good health. This sequence joins TRBV4-2 and TRBJ2-7, with D tentatively TRBD2 (6 bases). The sample comprised blood. The CDR3 nucleotides are TGTGCCAGCAGCCAAGAAGTCGACGGGGGATACGAGCAGTACTTC. This translates into CASSQEVDGGYEQYF.